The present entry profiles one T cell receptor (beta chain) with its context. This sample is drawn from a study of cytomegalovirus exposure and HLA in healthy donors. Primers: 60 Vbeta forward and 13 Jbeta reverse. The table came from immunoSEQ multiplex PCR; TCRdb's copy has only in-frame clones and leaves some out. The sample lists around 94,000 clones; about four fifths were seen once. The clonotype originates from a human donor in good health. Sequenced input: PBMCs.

This CDR3 is CASSLGAETQYF. CDR3 sequence (DNA): TGCGCCAGCAGCTTGGGTGCGGAGACCCAGTACTTC. This chain links TRBV5-1 with TRBJ2-5; D not certain. The germline V gene encodes CDR1 SGHRS and CDR2 YFSETQ. Trimming removed 0 bases from V and 5 bases from J, with 5 bases in between. CDR3 length equals 12 residues.